This T cell receptor (beta chain) was sequenced in a study of cytomegalovirus exposure and HLA in healthy donors. Study outcomes and limitations: CMV serostatus stood as the only immune exposure information on hand. The study found most TCR sequences rare, yet found some public TCRs in many donors.

Germline lookup yields CDR1 SGHTA and CDR2 FQGTGA. Trimming shortened V by 2 bases and J by 6 bases, and 8 bases separated the two germline ends. This CDR3 is 13 amino acids long. The study ran its PCR with 60 Vbeta and 13 Jbeta primers. Assay: immunoSEQ multiplex PCR; the TCRdb copy retains only in-frame clones and omits some. The sample lists about 130,000 clones; approximately 78% were seen once. About this clone itself: The antigen is not known.

Sequenced sample: PBMCs. The V gene is TRBV7-3, the J gene TRBJ2-1; D not certain. This sequence was found in a woman aged 45-65 years in good health and CMV-seropositive. CDR3 residues: CASSLLESNEQFF. CDR3 bases: TGTGCCAGCAGCTTACTAGAGAGCAATGAGCAGTTCTTC.